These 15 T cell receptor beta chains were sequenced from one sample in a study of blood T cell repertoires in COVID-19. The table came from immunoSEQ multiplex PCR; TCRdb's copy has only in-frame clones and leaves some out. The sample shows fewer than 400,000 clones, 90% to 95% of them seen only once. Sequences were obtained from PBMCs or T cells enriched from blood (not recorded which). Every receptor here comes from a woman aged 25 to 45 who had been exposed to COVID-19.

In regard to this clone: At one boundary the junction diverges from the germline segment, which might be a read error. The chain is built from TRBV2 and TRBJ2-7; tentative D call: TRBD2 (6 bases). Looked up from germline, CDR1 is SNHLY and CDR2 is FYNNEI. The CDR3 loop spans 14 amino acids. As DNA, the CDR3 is TGTGCCAGCAGTGTTCGCGGGGATTCCTCCGAGCAGTACTTC. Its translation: CASSVRGDSSEQYF.

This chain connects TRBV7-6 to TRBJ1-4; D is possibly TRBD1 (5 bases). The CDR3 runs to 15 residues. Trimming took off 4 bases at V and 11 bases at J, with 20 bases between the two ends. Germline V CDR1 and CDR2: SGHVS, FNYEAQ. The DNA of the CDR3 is TGTGCCAGCAGCTCCCGGGACTTCGTTCGAGGGAAACTGTTTTTT. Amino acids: CASSSRDFVRGKLFF.

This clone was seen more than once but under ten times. For the CDR3, the DNA is TGTGCCAGCAGCTTGACAGCCCACTACAATGAGCAGTTCTTC. Residues: CASSLTAHYNEQFF. The V gene is TRBV5-5, the J gene TRBJ2-1; D unresolved. Per germline, CDR1 SGHKS and CDR2 YYEKEE (reference sequence). V was trimmed by 1 base and J by 3 bases, leaving 8 bases between them. CDR3 length: 14 amino acids.

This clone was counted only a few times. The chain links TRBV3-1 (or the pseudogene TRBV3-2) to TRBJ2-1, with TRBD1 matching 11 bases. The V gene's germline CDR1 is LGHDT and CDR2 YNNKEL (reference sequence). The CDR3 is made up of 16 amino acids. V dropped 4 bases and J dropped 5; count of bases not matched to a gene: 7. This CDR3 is CASSLGTGGVNNEQFF. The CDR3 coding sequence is TGTGCCAGCAGCCTCGGGACAGGGGGGGTAAACAATGAGCAGTTCTTC.

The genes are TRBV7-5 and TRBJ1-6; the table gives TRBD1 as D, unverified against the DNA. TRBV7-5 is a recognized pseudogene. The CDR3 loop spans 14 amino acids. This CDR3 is CARSLEGALSPLHF. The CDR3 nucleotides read TGTGCCAGAAGCTTAGAGGGGGCGCTTTCACCCCTCCACTTT.

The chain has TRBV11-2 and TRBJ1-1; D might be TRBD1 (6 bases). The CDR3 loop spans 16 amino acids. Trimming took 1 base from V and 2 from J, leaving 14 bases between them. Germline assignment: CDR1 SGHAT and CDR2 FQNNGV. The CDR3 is CASSLGTGTLNTEAFF. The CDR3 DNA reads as TGTGCCAGCAGCTTAGGCACCGGGACACTTAACACTGAAGCTTTCTTT.

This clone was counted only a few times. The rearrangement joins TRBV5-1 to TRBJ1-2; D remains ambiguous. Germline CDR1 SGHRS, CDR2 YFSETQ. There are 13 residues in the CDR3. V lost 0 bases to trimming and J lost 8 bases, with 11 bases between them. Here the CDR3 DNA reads TGCGCCAGCAGCTTGGGCCAAACGGGGGGCTACACCTTC. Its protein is CASSLGQTGGYTF.

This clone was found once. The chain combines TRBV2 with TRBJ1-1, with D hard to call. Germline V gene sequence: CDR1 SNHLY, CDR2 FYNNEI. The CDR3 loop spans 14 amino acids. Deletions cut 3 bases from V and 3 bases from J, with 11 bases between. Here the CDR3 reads CASSDLVGDTEAFF. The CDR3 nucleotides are TGTGCCAGCAGTGATCTCGTCGGGGACACTGAAGCTTTCTTT.

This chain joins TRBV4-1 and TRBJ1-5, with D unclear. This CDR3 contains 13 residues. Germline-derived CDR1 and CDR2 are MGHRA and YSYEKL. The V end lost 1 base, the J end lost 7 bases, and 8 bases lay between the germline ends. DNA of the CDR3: TGCGCCAGCAGCCAAGTCGGGAAACAGCCCCAGCATTTT. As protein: CASSQVGKQPQHF.

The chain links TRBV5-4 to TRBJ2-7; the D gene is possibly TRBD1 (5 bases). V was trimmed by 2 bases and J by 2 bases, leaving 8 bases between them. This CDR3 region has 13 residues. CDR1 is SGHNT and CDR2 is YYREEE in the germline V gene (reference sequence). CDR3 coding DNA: TGTGCCAGCAGCTTTGCAGGGACCTACGAGCAGTACTTC. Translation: CASSFAGTYEQYF.

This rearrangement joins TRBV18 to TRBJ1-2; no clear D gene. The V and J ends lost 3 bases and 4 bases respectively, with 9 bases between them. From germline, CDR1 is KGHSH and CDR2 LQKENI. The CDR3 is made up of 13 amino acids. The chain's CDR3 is CASSPDGGYGYTF. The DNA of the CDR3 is TGTGCCAGCTCACCCGACGGCGGCTATGGCTACACCTTC.

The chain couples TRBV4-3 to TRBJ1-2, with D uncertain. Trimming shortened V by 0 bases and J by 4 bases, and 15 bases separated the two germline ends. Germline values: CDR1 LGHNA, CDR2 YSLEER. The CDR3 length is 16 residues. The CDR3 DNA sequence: TGCGCCAGCAGCCAAGAATCCGTCCGGTCTGGCTATGGCTACACCTTC. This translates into CASSQESVRSGYGYTF.

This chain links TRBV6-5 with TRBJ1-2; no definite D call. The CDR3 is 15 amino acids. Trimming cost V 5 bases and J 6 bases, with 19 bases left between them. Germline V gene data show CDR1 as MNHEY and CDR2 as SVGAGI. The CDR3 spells CASSRSRGGHHGYTF. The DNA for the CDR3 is TGTGCCAGCAGTCGTAGTCGGGGAGGTCACCATGGCTACACCTTC.

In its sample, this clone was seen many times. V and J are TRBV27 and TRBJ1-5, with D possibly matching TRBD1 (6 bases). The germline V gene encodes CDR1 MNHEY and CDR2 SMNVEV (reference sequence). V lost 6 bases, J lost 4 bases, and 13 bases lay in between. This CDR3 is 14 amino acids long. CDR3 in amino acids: CASRKGGPNQPQHF. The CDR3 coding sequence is TGTGCCAGCAGAAAGGGGGGGCCAAATCAGCCCCAGCATTTT.

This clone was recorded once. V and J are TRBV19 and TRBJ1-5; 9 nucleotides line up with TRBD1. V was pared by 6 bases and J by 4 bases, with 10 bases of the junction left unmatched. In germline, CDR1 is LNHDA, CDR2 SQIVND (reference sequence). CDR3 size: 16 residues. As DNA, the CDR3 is TGTGCCAGTAGCGAATATACAGGGGGCGGAAATCAGCCCCAGCATTTT. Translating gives CASSEYTGGGNQPQHF.